This T cell receptor (beta chain) came from a study of blood T cell repertoires in COVID-19. Study-level information: There were acute and convalescent COVID-19 samples, and they came from the United States, Italy and Spain. The cDNA or gDNA used as material had been derived from T cells, B-cell-depleted T cells, or PBMCs.

V lost 1 base and J lost 5, with 15 bases in between. The CDR3 covers 16 residues. Germline V gene sequence: CDR1 SGHRS, CDR2 YFSETQ. In the authors' methods: Scientists estimated how many nucleated cells there were by amplifying reference gene primers. Generated by immunoSEQ multiplex PCR, the TCRdb table keeps only in-frame clones and is missing some. Clone size and the V and J calls come from that table; the DNA yielded D and trimming. The repertoire holds some 100,000 clones, with roughly 89% as singletons. Sample: peripheral blood. The chain has TRBV5-1 and TRBJ1-4; maybe TRBD1 (6 bases). The receptor comes from a man aged 65-85 years with acute or convalescent COVID-19. The CDR3 region is CASSLSRQVENEKLFF. CDR3 nucleotides: TGCGCCAGCAGCTTGTCCCGACAGGTCGAGAATGAAAAACTGTTTTTT.